The text below deals with one T cell receptor beta chain. These data belong to a study of shared clonotypes between healthy human individuals. The CDR3 runs to 13 residues. V was trimmed by 11 bases and J by 0 bases, leaving 11 bases between them. Germline CDR1 is MNHNS and CDR2 is SASEGT. Splitting of each subset's genomic DNA was done evenly across several immunoSEQ plates. Assay used: immunoSEQ multiplex PCR; TCRdb lists only in-frame clones, some missing. The table lists over a million clones, around 78% of them singletons. The chain recombines TRBV6-1 with TRBJ2-4, with D perhaps TRBD1 (5 bases). The sequencing sample was made of memory CD4+ T cells from PBMCs. The subset denotes: CD45RA-negative fraction. The TCR comes from a man younger than 30 in good health. Some clones in this sample may be carry-over from other donors' samples. The CDR3 DNA follows: TGTGCCGTAGGGGATCGAGCCAAAAACATTCAGTACTTC. Its translation is CAVGDRAKNIQYF.